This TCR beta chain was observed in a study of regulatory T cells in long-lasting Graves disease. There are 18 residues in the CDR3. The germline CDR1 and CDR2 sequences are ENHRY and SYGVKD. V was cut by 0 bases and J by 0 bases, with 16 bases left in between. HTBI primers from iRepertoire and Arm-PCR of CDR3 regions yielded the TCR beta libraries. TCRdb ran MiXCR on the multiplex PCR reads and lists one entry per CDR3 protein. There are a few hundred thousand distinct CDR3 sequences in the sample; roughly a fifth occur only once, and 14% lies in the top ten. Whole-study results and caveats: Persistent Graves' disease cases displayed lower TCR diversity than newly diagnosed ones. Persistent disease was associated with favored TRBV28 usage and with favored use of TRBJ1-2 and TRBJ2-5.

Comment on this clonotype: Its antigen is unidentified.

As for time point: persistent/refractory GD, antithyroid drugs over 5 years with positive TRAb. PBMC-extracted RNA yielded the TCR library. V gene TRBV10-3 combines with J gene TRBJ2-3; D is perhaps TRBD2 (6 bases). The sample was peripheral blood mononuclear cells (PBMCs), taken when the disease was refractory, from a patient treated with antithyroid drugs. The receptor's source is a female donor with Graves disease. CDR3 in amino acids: CAISESTRGRGSTDTQYF. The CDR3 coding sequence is TGTGCCATCAGTGAGTCGACGAGAGGGCGGGGAAGCACAGATACGCAGTATTTT.